The 5 T cell receptor beta chains below come from one sample, sequenced in a study of T-cell memory formation after mild COVID-19. Each CDR3 protein gets one entry after TCRdb re-called the 5' RACE reads with MiXCR. The sample shows nearly 350,000 distinct CDR3 sequences, 10% to 15% of them seen only once. The sample taken for sequencing was PBMCs or a T cell subset sorted from them (not recorded which). The receptors were gathered from a man aged 18 to 29 who had mild COVID-19 (a few samples of this study predate the infection). Cell type and time point are not known.

The chain combines TRBV7-9 with TRBJ2-7; no firm D call. V gave up 0 bases and J gave up 0 bases, with 6 bases separating them. Germline V gene sequence: CDR1 SEHNR, CDR2 FQNEAQ (reference sequence). This CDR3 region has 14 residues. The CDR3 DNA follows: TGTGCCAGCAGCTTAGCGGACCCCTCCTACGAGCAGTACTTC. It encodes CASSLADPSYEQYF.

The sample holds a few counts of this clonotype. This sequence joins TRBV10-2 and TRBJ1-1; no clear D. This CDR3 contains 15 residues. Germline CDR1 WSHSY, CDR2 SAAADI. With 3 bases removed from V and 0 bases from J, the gap between germline ends came to 11 bases. CDR3 sequence (DNA): TGCGCCAGCAGTGAAACACCGCCCGTGAACACTGAAGCTTTCTTT. It codes for CASSETPPVNTEAFF.

This clonotype showed up just a few times. The rearrangement uses TRBV4-3 and TRBJ2-7; 10 nucleotides align to TRBD1. This CDR3 has 18 amino acids. V shed 6 bases, J shed 1 base, and the junction held 15 bases outside the gene matches. Germline V gives CDR1 LGHNA, CDR2 YSLEER. The chain's CDR3 is CASSRGEPGTGDSYEQYF. CDR3 sequence (DNA): TGCGCCAGCAGTCGCGGGGAACCCGGGACAGGGGATTCCTACGAGCAGTACTTC.

The J gene is TRBJ2-3, the V gene TRBV6-5; tentative D call: TRBD2 (5 bases). Germline-derived CDR1 and CDR2 are MNHEY and SVGAGI. The germline V and J ends were trimmed by 0 bases and 1 base, with 14 bases remaining between them. The CDR3 consists of 17 residues. The CDR3 loop is CASSYSGPRVRTDTQYF. CDR3 DNA sequence: TGTGCCAGCAGTTACTCGGGTCCGCGGGTACGCACAGATACGCAGTATTTT.

V gene TRBV10-3 combines with J gene TRBJ1-1; D is ambiguous. Trimming shortened V by 7 bases and J by 4 bases, and 13 bases separated the two germline ends. The CDR3 loop spans 13 amino acids. Germline V lookup: CDR1 ENHRY, CDR2 SYGVKD. CDR3 DNA: TGTGCCATCATTGGGGAAGGTGGCACTGAAGCTTTCTTT. Translated, it gives CAIIGEGGTEAFF.